The 11 T cell receptor beta chains presented below share a single source sample, sequenced in a study of cytomegalovirus exposure and HLA in healthy donors. The PCR contained 60 Vbeta and 13 Jbeta primers. This table comes from immunoSEQ multiplex PCR, and its TCRdb copy is limited to in-frame clones, with some not included. Here the sample table reports 150,000 or so clones. Sequencing was done on a sample of PBMCs. Every receptor here comes from a woman between 45 and 65 years old in good health and CMV-seronegative.

The chain has TRBV7-3 and TRBJ1-3; a possible D gene is TRBD1 (6 bases). Looked up from germline, CDR1 is SGHTA and CDR2 is FQGTGA. This CDR3 is 14 amino acids long. Trimming left V 2 bases short and J 2 bases short, with 7 bases between. The CDR3 protein is CASSLSGAGNTIYF. The CDR3 nucleotides read TGTGCCAGCAGCTTATCAGGGGCTGGAAACACCATATATTTT.

The chain has TRBV5-6 and TRBJ2-3; 8 bases match TRBD2. This CDR3 comprises 14 residues. Per the germline V gene, CDR1 is SGHDT and CDR2 is YYEEEE. V lost 4 bases to trimming and J lost 5 bases; unmatched junction nucleotides: 6. The CDR3 here is CASSPGLDLDTQYF. CDR3 coding DNA: TGTGCCAGCAGCCCGGGACTAGATCTAGATACGCAGTATTTT.

The chain employs TRBV9 and TRBJ1-2; 7 nucleotides match TRBD1. With 4 bases clipped from V and 5 bases from J, the junction kept 5 bases outside the gene matches. The CDR3 length is 13 residues. The germline CDR1 and CDR2 sequences are SGDLS and YYNGEE. The CDR3 spells CASSHGTEYGYTF. The CDR3 DNA reads TGTGCCAGCAGCCACGGGACAGAATATGGCTACACCTTC.

The rearrangement uses TRBV28 and TRBJ1-5, with D tentatively TRBD1 (6 bases). V was shortened by 7 bases and J by 5 bases, with 18 bases between the two germline ends. The CDR3 is made up of 15 amino acids. Germline lookup yields CDR1 MDHEN and CDR2 SYDVKM. CDR3 residues: CASNPLRGADQPQHF. The CDR3 DNA reads as TGTGCCAGCAACCCCCTGCGGGGGGCCGATCAGCCCCAGCATTTT.

The chain carries TRBV20-1 and TRBJ1-1; D gene uncertain. The germline gives CDR1 DFQATT, CDR2 SNEGSKA (reference sequence). V was shortened by 5 bases and J by 0 bases, with 4 bases between the two germline ends. CDR3 size: 11 residues. CDR3 DNA: TGCAGTGCTGTAATGAACACTGAAGCTTTCTTT. It translates to CSAVMNTEAFF.

This rearrangement joins TRBV4-1 to TRBJ1-1; D gene unclear. The CDR3 totals 12 residues. CDR1 and CDR2 (germline): MGHRA, YSYEKL. Trimming removed 3 bases at V and 3 bases at J, with 5 bases between. The DNA for the CDR3 is TGCGCCAGCAGCCACGGGGACACTGAAGCTTTCTTT. Its protein product is CASSHGDTEAFF.

The rearrangement links TRBV11-2 to TRBJ2-7; TRBD2 matches 10 bases. The CDR3 length is 15 residues. The germline V gene encodes CDR1 SGHAT and CDR2 FQNNGV. J lost 5 bases, V lost 3 bases, and 7 bases had no gene match. The CDR3, as DNA: TGTGCCAGCAGCTTGGGTTGGCTAGCGGGAGACGAGCAGTACTTC. It encodes CASSLGWLAGDEQYF.

The chain is built from TRBV9 and TRBJ1-4; D perhaps matches TRBD1 (6 bases). Germline CDR1 reads SGDLS; CDR2 reads YYNGEE. Deletions cut 4 bases from V and 8 bases from J, with 18 bases between. The CDR3 loop spans 15 amino acids. For the CDR3, the DNA is TGTGCCAGCAGCTCTCTGGTGGCAGGGGACGAAAAACTGTTTTTT. This encodes CASSSLVAGDEKLFF.

This chain joins TRBV19 and TRBJ1-5; D is possibly TRBD1 (5 bases). Trimming removed 1 base at V and 0 bases at J, with 16 bases between. Germline CDR1 LNHDA, CDR2 SQIVND (reference sequence). This CDR3 comprises 18 residues. CDR3 protein: CASSIGRSAGVSNQPQHF. CDR3 in DNA: TGTGCCAGTAGTATAGGCAGGTCCGCGGGGGTTAGCAATCAGCCCCAGCATTTT.

J is TRBJ2-7 and V is TRBV21-1; the table gives TRBD1 as D, unverified against the DNA. TRBV21-1 constitutes a pseudogene. The CDR3 is 16 residues long. The CDR3 nucleotides read TGTGCCAGCAGCAAAGCGCAGGGGGCTTGGATGTACGAGCAGTACTTC. Residues: CASSKAQGAWMYEQYF.

The CDR3 nucleotides are TGTGCCAGCAGTTTAGGGCTTGAAGGCGTTACTTTTCAAGAGACCCAGTACTTC. Protein sequence: CASSLGLEGVTFQETQYF. V and J are TRBV28 and TRBJ2-5; no clear D gene. CDR3 size: 18 residues. Germline CDR1 reads MDHEN; CDR2 reads SYDVKM. V lost 2 bases, J lost 2 bases, and 21 bases lay in between.